This record looks at one T cell receptor beta chain sequence and its context. Antigen specificity is unknown. Autoimmune disease history or systemic immunosuppression led to patient exclusion. Trimming took 0 bases from V and 1 from J, leaving 11 bases between them. CDR3 length: 17 amino acids. Germline values: CDR1 SGHRS, CDR2 YFSETQ. Some clones are missing from TCRdb's copy, which holds only in-frame ones; the method was immunoSEQ multiplex PCR. The sample includes more than 80,000 clones, about 90% of them seen just once. This sample was included in a study of OX40 agonist ivuxolimab in advanced cancers. Overall study: One patient with hepatocellular carcinoma and two with cutaneous melanoma, three in all, had partial responses.

Study-level results: At doses 0.1 to 3.0 mg/kg, CD4+ and CD8+ clones expanded. Researchers did not determine the expanded peripheral T cells' antigen specificity.

This sequence joins TRBV5-1 and TRBJ2-6, with D possibly being TRBD1 (6 bases). Sequenced here: CD4+ or CD8+ T cells sorted from blood, sampled in a trial of the OX40 agonist ivuxolimab. This clonotype originated in an adult with an advanced solid tumor such as melanoma, head and neck, liver or kidney cancer. In DNA, the CDR3 is TGCGCCAGCAGCTTGGCACTCGGGACATCTGGGGCCAACGTCCTGACTTTC. The encoded protein is CASSLALGTSGANVLTF. The whole variable domain, filled in from reference TRBV5-1 and TRBJ2-6, reads KAGVTQTPRYLIKTRGQQVTLSCSPISGHRSVSWYQQTPGQGLQFLFEYFSETQRNKGNFPGRFSGRQFSNSRSEMNVSTLELGDSALYLCASSLALGTSGANVLTFGAGSRLTVL.